This T cell receptor beta chain was identified during a study of T-cell memory formation after mild COVID-19. On this clonotype: Its antigen remains unknown.

TCRdb re-derived calls from the 5' RACE reads in MiXCR, one entry per CDR3 protein. Of about 290,000 distinct CDR3 sequences in the sample, more than 15% are singletons; the top ten hold 23%. The V gene lost 3 bases and the J gene lost 2 bases, with 13 bases spanning the gap. The germline gives CDR1 SGHRS, CDR2 YFSETQ. The CDR3 totals 15 residues. Overall study results and limits: The study found contracting CD4+ clones mainly in CM and EM and contracting CD8+ clones in EMRA. Contracting clones, day 15 to 85, had balanced CD4/CD8, and later expanders favored CD4+.

This sequence joins TRBV5-1 and TRBJ2-3; weak D call: TRBD2 (5 bases). What was sequenced was PBMCs or a T cell subset sorted from them (not recorded which). This clonotype was obtained from a man aged 18 to 29 who had mild COVID-19 (a few samples of this study predate the infection). Cell type and time point are not known. The CDR3 loop is CASSSPWESTDTQYF. CDR3 in DNA: TGCGCCAGCAGCTCCCCCTGGGAGTCCACAGATACGCAGTATTTT.